The 30 T cell receptor beta chains listed next were all sequenced from one sample in a study of cytomegalovirus exposure and HLA in healthy donors. PCR amplification relied on 60 Vbeta primers (plus 13 Jbeta primers). Profiling relied on immunoSEQ multiplex PCR, and the TCRdb table lists in-frame clones only, not all of them. Of about 210,000 clones listed, more than 75% are singletons. The sequenced material came from PBMCs. The source of these receptors is a man aged 40-49 years in good health and CMV-seropositive.

The CDR3 region has the DNA TGCGCCAGCAGCCCGGGGGGGGGCGGGAGGACTGAAGCTTTCTTT. Its translation is CASSPGGGGRTEAFF. V is TRBV5-1 and J is TRBJ1-1; D perhaps matches TRBD1 (6 bases). The CDR3 runs to 15 residues. Trimming stripped 4 bases from V and 5 bases from J, with 18 bases between. CDR1 is SGHRS, CDR2 YFSETQ, per germline.

The V and J genes are TRBV18 and TRBJ2-6; tentative D call: TRBD1 (6 bases). This CDR3 has 18 residues. Per the germline V gene, CDR1 is KGHSH and CDR2 is LQKENI. The V and J ends lost 4 bases and 0 bases respectively, with 16 bases between them. CDR3 amino acids: CASSQRAETGSGANVLTF. CDR3 coding DNA: TGTGCCAGCTCACAGAGAGCGGAGACAGGCTCTGGGGCCAACGTCCTGACTTTC.

The chain carries TRBV5-5 and TRBJ2-6, with 11 positions matching TRBD1. The ends lost 4 bases at V and 1 base at J; junction bases unmatched: 7. This CDR3 has 18 residues. From germline, CDR1 is SGHKS and CDR2 YYEKEE (reference sequence). The CDR3 reads CASSPGTGGISGANVLTF. The CDR3 DNA is TGTGCCAGCAGCCCCGGGACAGGGGGGATATCTGGGGCCAACGTCCTGACTTTC. The full variable domain, with the rest looked up from reference TRBV5-5 and TRBJ2-6, is DAGVTQSPTHLIKTRGQQVTLRCSPISGHKSVSWYQQVLGQGPQFIFQYYEKEERGRGNFPDRFSARQFPNYSSELNVNALLLGDSALYLCASSPGTGGISGANVLTFGAGSRLTVL.

Only a few counts were recorded for this clone. Other nucleotide sequences from this sample produce the same CDR3. This chain joins TRBV5-1 and TRBJ2-1; 10 nucleotides match TRBD2. V lost 4 bases to trimming and J lost 2 bases; unmatched junction nucleotides: 9. Looked up from germline, CDR1 is SGHRS and CDR2 is YFSETQ. This CDR3 contains 17 residues. CDR3 protein: CASSLSPLAGTYNEQFF. The CDR3 DNA sequence: TGCGCCAGCAGCCTTTCCCCACTAGCGGGAACCTACAATGAGCAGTTCTTC.

This chain joins TRBV27 and TRBJ2-7, with TRBD1 as a possible D gene (5 bases). The CDR3 totals 13 residues. The V end lost 4 bases, the J end lost 4 bases, and 11 bases lay between the germline ends. In germline, CDR1 is MNHEY, CDR2 SMNVEV (reference sequence). The CDR3 sequence is CASSSTQVYEQYF. For the CDR3, the DNA is TGTGCCAGCAGTTCCACACAGGTATACGAGCAGTACTTC.

The sample holds a few counts of this clone. This chain uses TRBV19 with TRBJ2-3; D is unclear. The germline V and J ends were trimmed by 3 bases and 6 bases, with 10 bases remaining between them. The CDR3 is made up of 13 amino acids. The germline CDR1 and CDR2 sequences are LNHDA and SQIVND (reference sequence). The CDR3, as DNA: TGTGCCAGTAGTATTCCACCCGGGGATACGCAGTATTTT. This sequence encodes CASSIPPGDTQYF.

The chain has TRBV6-1 and TRBJ2-2; 9 nucleotides line up with TRBD1. Germline V gene sequence: CDR1 MNHNS, CDR2 SASEGT. The CDR3 consists of 15 residues. Trimming at V came to 4 bases and at J to 4 bases, leaving 4 bases not matched to a gene. CDR3 bases: TGTGCCAGCAGTGGGAAGGACAGGGGCACCGGGGAGCTGTTTTTT. Amino acids: CASSGKDRGTGELFF.

The chain employs TRBV9 and TRBJ2-3; D perhaps matches TRBD1 (7 bases). Germline-derived CDR1 and CDR2 are SGDLS and YYNGEE. V was clipped by 0 bases and J by 1 base, with 12 bases between them. CDR3 length: 16 residues. The CDR3 DNA sequence: TGTGCCAGCAGCGTAGTAGGGGGGACAGGCACAGATACGCAGTATTTT. This codes for CASSVVGGTGTDTQYF.

The chain employs TRBV30 and TRBJ2-5, with D tentatively TRBD2 (6 bases). Germline CDR1 is GTSNPN and CDR2 is SVGIG (reference sequence). The CDR3 consists of 12 residues. Deletions cut 2 bases from V and 7 bases from J, with 11 bases between. This chain's CDR3 is CAWSQRELTQYF. CDR3 sequence (DNA): TGTGCCTGGAGTCAACGGGAGTTGACCCAGTACTTC.

This chain links TRBV4-2 with TRBJ2-2; 10 bases agree with TRBD2. The CDR3 totals 17 residues. Losses at the gene ends were 0 bases for V and 6 bases for J; bases not matched to a gene: 7. CDR1 is LGHNA, CDR2 YNFKEQ, per germline. The CDR3 nucleotides are TGTGCCAGCAGCCAAGAGTTGCTAGCGGGAGATCCCGGGGAGCTGTTTTTT. Residues: CASSQELLAGDPGELFF.

The V and J genes are TRBV7-8 and TRBJ1-1; D is possibly TRBD1 (5 bases). This CDR3 has 15 amino acids. CDR1 and CDR2 from the germline V gene are SGHVS and FQNEAQ. V was cut by 5 bases and J by 5 bases, with 18 bases left in between. The CDR3 is CASSVQVGESTEAFF. DNA for the CDR3: TGTGCCAGCAGCGTACAGGTTGGCGAGTCGACTGAAGCTTTCTTT.

The chain is built from TRBV28 and TRBJ2-4, with D unclear. The CDR3 covers 11 residues. Trimming cost V 6 bases and J 8 bases, with 8 bases left between them. Germline V gene lookup returns CDR1 MDHEN and CDR2 SYDVKM. The CDR3 nucleotides read TGTGCCAGCAGGGAGAACTACATTCAGTACTTC. This codes for CASRENYIQYF.

The J gene is TRBJ2-7, the V gene TRBV5-6; D is possibly TRBD1 (5 bases). The CDR3 is 13 amino acids. Trimming took off 2 bases at V and 2 bases at J, with 8 bases between the two ends. Germline loops: CDR1 SGHDT, CDR2 YYEEEE. The CDR3 DNA sequence: TGTGCCAGCAGCTTCCCAGGGCCCTACGAGCAGTACTTC. Translated: CASSFPGPYEQYF.

V usage is TRBV27 and J usage is TRBJ2-5; D might be TRBD1 (5 bases). V lost 5 bases and J 3 bases, leaving 16 bases between the germline ends. The CDR3 is 15 amino acids. The germline gives CDR1 MNHEY, CDR2 SMNVEV (reference sequence). As DNA, the CDR3 is TGTGCCAGCAGTACAGTAGGGGCTTTAAAAGAGACCCAGTACTTC. It is translated as CASSTVGALKETQYF.

The chain carries TRBV11-2 and TRBJ1-1; weak D call: TRBD1 (5 bases). Germline V lookup: CDR1 SGHAT, CDR2 FQNNGV. Trimming took off 1 base at V and 5 bases at J, with 8 bases between the two ends. The CDR3 spans 13 residues. CDR3 sequence reads: CASSLAGLTEAFF. The CDR3 DNA reads as TGTGCCAGCAGCTTAGCAGGGCTAACTGAAGCTTTCTTT.

The J gene is TRBJ1-4, the V gene TRBV10-3, with D perhaps matching TRBD1 (5 bases). Trimming stripped 2 bases from V and 5 bases from J, with 15 bases between. CDR3 length equals 16 residues. The germline V gene has CDR1 ENHRY and CDR2 SYGVKD. CDR3 protein: CAISERSSGGNEKLFF. CDR3 in DNA: TGTGCCATCAGTGAGCGAAGTTCCGGGGGGAATGAAAAACTGTTTTTT.

This rearrangement joins TRBV5-1 to TRBJ1-4, with D unresolved. Per the germline V gene, CDR1 is SGHRS and CDR2 is YFSETQ. Trimming left V 5 bases short and J 6 bases short, with 14 bases between. CDR3 length equals 14 residues. This CDR3 reads CASRRAPSDEKLFF. CDR3 in DNA: TGCGCCAGCAGGAGGGCCCCCTCTGATGAAAAACTGTTTTTT. Complete variable domain (other parts from reference TRBV5-1 and TRBJ1-4): KAGVTQTPRYLIKTRGQQVTLSCSPISGHRSVSWYQQTPGQGLQFLFEYFSETQRNKGNFPGRFSGRQFSNSRSEMNVSTLELGDSALYLCASRRAPSDEKLFFGSGTQLSVL.

This clone showed up just once. The chain joins TRBV4-3 to TRBJ2-3, with a weak D call TRBD1 (6 bases). Germline V CDR1 and CDR2: LGHNA, YSLEER. V was clipped by 4 bases and J by 2 bases, with 16 bases between them. The CDR3 has 16 amino acids. CDR3 sequence: CASSPFTGKVTDTQYF. DNA of the CDR3: TGCGCCAGCAGCCCTTTTACAGGGAAAGTCACAGATACGCAGTATTTT.

This clone was observed a few times. V is TRBV4-3 and J is TRBJ2-3; 7 nucleotides align to TRBD2. Germline trimming cut 2 bases from V and 4 bases from J; bases unmatched to any gene: 9. The CDR3 spans 16 residues. Germline loops: CDR1 LGHNA, CDR2 YSLEER. CDR3 bases: TGCGCCAGCAGCCAATACCGCGGGAGTGTCTCAGATACGCAGTATTTT. Amino acids: CASSQYRGSVSDTQYF.

V and J are TRBV27 and TRBJ1-1; D remains ambiguous. The CDR3 is made up of 13 amino acids. Per the germline V gene, CDR1 is MNHEY and CDR2 is SMNVEV (reference sequence). V was trimmed by 8 bases and J by 0 bases, leaving 10 bases between them. In DNA form, the CDR3 reads TGTGCCAGCGGGCCGCTATTGAACACTGAAGCTTTCTTT. It translates to CASGPLLNTEAFF.

Remarks on this clone: A junction end diverges from the germline sequence, so it may reflect a read error. The rearrangement uses TRBV4-1 and TRBJ1-4; 10 bases line up with TRBD1. The CDR3 length is 15 residues. Germline V gene sequence: CDR1 MGHRA, CDR2 YSYEKL. The CDR3 nucleotides are TGTGCCAGCAGCCAAGGGACAGGGGTCGTTGAAAAACTGTTTTTT. Its translation is CASSQGTGVVEKLFF.

This sequence joins TRBV6-5 and TRBJ2-1, with 11 bases identical to TRBD2. Trimming took 6 bases from V and 5 from J; bases not matched to a gene: 6. The CDR3 totals 15 residues. Germline loops: CDR1 MNHEY, CDR2 SVGAGI. This CDR3 reads CASRSGTSGNNEQFF. The CDR3 DNA is TGTGCCAGCAGGTCCGGGACTAGCGGCAACAATGAGCAGTTCTTC.

The chain uses TRBV6-1 and TRBJ1-4; tentative D call: TRBD1 (6 bases). The CDR3 is made up of 15 amino acids. Germline CDR1 and CDR2: MNHNS and SASEGT. V was clipped by 7 bases and J by 14 bases, with 26 bases between them. The CDR3 DNA follows: TGTGCCAGCAAGGACAGAGGCTGGGGGGGGGACTTCCTGTTTTTT. This gives the protein CASKDRGWGGDFLFF.

V gene TRBV6-6 combines with J gene TRBJ2-3, with D perhaps matching TRBD2 (6 bases). The CDR3 is 15 residues long. Trimming left V 6 bases short and J 7 bases short, with 20 bases between. Germline V gene lookup returns CDR1 MNHNY and CDR2 SVGAGI (reference sequence). The CDR3: CASSAGWEDTNTQYF. For the CDR3, the DNA is TGTGCCAGCAGCGCGGGTTGGGAGGACACGAATACGCAGTATTTT.

This chain connects TRBV4-2 to TRBJ2-3; TRBD1 matches 8 bases. This CDR3 spans 16 amino acids. From germline, CDR1 is LGHNA and CDR2 YNFKEQ. V lost 4 bases to trimming and J lost 3 bases; unmatched junction nucleotides: 9. CDR3 sequence: CASSPKQGVQTDTQYF. CDR3 DNA: TGTGCCAGCAGCCCGAAACAGGGGGTACAGACAGATACGCAGTATTTT.

The chain joins TRBV14 to TRBJ1-2, with no clear D. Trimming stripped 4 bases from V and 6 bases from J, with 9 bases between. Germline V gene sequence: CDR1 SGHDN, CDR2 FVKESK. CDR3 length: 12 amino acids. The CDR3 DNA is TGTGCCAGCAGCCCTGGAGTGAATGGCTACACCTTC. Encoded protein: CASSPGVNGYTF.

The chain couples TRBV7-9 to TRBJ2-5; weak D call: TRBD1 (6 bases). This CDR3 is 13 amino acids long. Germline V CDR1 and CDR2: SEHNR, FQNEAQ (reference sequence). Trimming took off 5 bases at V and 4 bases at J, with 11 bases between the two ends. The chain's CDR3 is CASSPTGIETQYF. The DNA for the CDR3 is TGTGCCAGCAGCCCTACAGGGATAGAGACCCAGTACTTC.

The chain joins TRBV7-9 to TRBJ2-7, with 9 bases lining up with TRBD2. The germline gives CDR1 SEHNR, CDR2 FQNEAQ (reference sequence). V gave up 4 bases and J gave up 4 bases; unmatched junction bases: 8. This CDR3 comprises 15 residues. The CDR3 loop is CASSSPGTSRYEQYF. The CDR3 DNA sequence: TGTGCCAGCAGCTCCCCCGGGACTAGCAGATACGAGCAGTACTTC.

The rearrangement links TRBV28 to TRBJ2-3; TRBD1 matches 10 bases. After removal of 8 bases from V and 3 bases from J, the junction contained 5 bases not matched to a gene. Looked up from germline, CDR1 is MDHEN and CDR2 is SYDVKM. CDR3 length: 14 amino acids. The CDR3 DNA follows: TGTGCCAGCGGACAGGGGGGAGAAACAGATACGCAGTATTTT. This sequence encodes CASGQGGETDTQYF. The entire variable domain, with the rest obtained from reference TRBV28 and TRBJ2-3, is as follows: DVKVTQSSRYLVKRTGEKVFLECVQDMDHENMFWYRQDPGLGLRLIYFSYDVKMKEKGDIPEGYSVSREKKERFSLILESASTNQTSMYLCASGQGGETDTQYFGPGTRLTVL.

This sequence joins TRBV30 and TRBJ1-1; 7 nucleotides agree with TRBD1. Trimming at V came to 0 bases and at J to 4 bases, leaving 11 bases not matched to a gene. Germline CDR1 is GTSNPN and CDR2 is SVGIG (reference sequence). The CDR3 sequence is 16 residues long. This CDR3 is CAWSVRVTGVGTEAFF. The CDR3 coding sequence is TGTGCCTGGAGTGTAAGGGTTACAGGGGTGGGCACTGAAGCTTTCTTT.